Below, 29 T cell receptor beta chains from the same sample are listed, as sequenced in a study of neurological immune-mediated disorders. Using its own MiXCR run on the 5' RACE reads, TCRdb lists one record per CDR3 protein. Among approximately 82,000 distinct CDR3 sequences, roughly 2.6% were seen once, and the ten largest hold around 1.1%. Sample: PBMCs. Receptor source: a woman aged 30 to 39 with multiple sclerosis.

The table lists this clonotype with many counts. This sequence joins TRBV14 and TRBJ1-1; TRBD1 might be the D (5 bases). Germline V gene data show CDR1 as SGHDN and CDR2 as FVKESK. The CDR3 is 14 amino acids. V lost 6 bases, J lost 0 bases, and 11 bases lay in between. This CDR3 reads CASSDRYMNTEAFF. CDR3 nucleotide sequence: TGTGCCAGCAGTGACAGATACATGAACACTGAAGCTTTCTTT.

This clonotype appeared a few times. V and J are TRBV11-1 and TRBJ2-1, with D possibly matching TRBD2 (5 bases). V was trimmed by 5 bases and J by 3 bases, leaving 14 bases between them. The CDR3 spans 15 residues. From germline, CDR1 is SGHAT and CDR2 FQDESV (reference sequence). The CDR3 is CASSGGPLNYNEQFF. The CDR3 region has the DNA TGTGCCAGCAGCGGCGGGCCCCTGAACTACAATGAGCAGTTCTTC.

Regarding this clonotype: A read error is possible here, since a much larger clone lies one base away. The chain has TRBV2 and TRBJ2-5; 9 bases align to TRBD1. The CDR3 consists of 15 residues. V trimming: 6 bases; J trimming: 5 bases; junction bases outside the gene matches: 10. The germline V gene has CDR1 SNHLY and CDR2 FYNNEI. The CDR3 DNA reads TGTGCCAGCAGCCCCAGATGGACAGGGGAGGAGACCCAGTACTTC. Translation: CASSPRWTGEETQYF.

Many counts were recorded for this clonotype. The rearrangement uses TRBV7-6 and TRBJ2-5; D ambiguous. Germline CDR1 is SGHVS and CDR2 is FNYEAQ. This CDR3 region has 12 residues. With 5 bases removed from V and 4 bases from J, the gap between germline ends came to 8 bases. DNA for the CDR3: TGTGCCAGCAGCCGGTCCGCAGAGACCCAGTACTTC. Protein sequence: CASSRSAETQYF.

This clonotype was detected many times. The rearrangement joins TRBV7-9 to TRBJ2-7; 7 positions agree with TRBD2. The germline V gene encodes CDR1 SEHNR and CDR2 FQNEAQ (reference sequence). The junction had 8 bases not matched to a gene; V was cut back by 3 bases and J by 6 bases. This CDR3 is 14 amino acids long. Written as DNA, the CDR3 is TGTGCCAGCAGCTTTGCGGGGGAAACCGGCGAGCAGTACTTC. Translating it yields CASSFAGETGEQYF.

This clonotype was observed many times. This rearrangement joins TRBV7-8 to TRBJ2-1; D remains unclear. The V end lost 1 base, the J end lost 2 bases, and 9 bases lay between the germline ends. Germline assignment: CDR1 SGHVS and CDR2 FQNEAQ. The CDR3 consists of 15 residues. CDR3 residues: CASSLGGLAYNEQFF. In DNA, the CDR3 is TGTGCCAGCAGCTTAGGGGGTTTGGCCTACAATGAGCAGTTCTTC.

This clonotype has ten or more counts. V usage is TRBV5-1 and J usage is TRBJ1-2, with 9 bases identical to TRBD1. CDR1 and CDR2 from the germline V gene are SGHRS and YFSETQ. This CDR3 region has 14 residues. V lost 2 bases and J lost 5; bases outside the gene matches: 4. The CDR3 spells CASSLTGGGYGYTF. In DNA form, the CDR3 reads TGCGCCAGCAGCTTAACAGGGGGCGGGTATGGCTACACCTTC.

This clonotype was picked up many times. This sequence joins TRBV19 and TRBJ2-1, with D maybe TRBD2 (5 bases). Trimming cost V 3 bases and J 10 bases, with 10 bases left between them. Germline V lookup: CDR1 LNHDA, CDR2 SQIVND (reference sequence). The CDR3 has 12 residues. The CDR3 DNA reads as TGTGCCAGTAGTATTGGGAGCAGCGAGCAGTTCTTC. It encodes CASSIGSSEQFF.

This clonotype came up many times. The rearrangement joins TRBV6-1 to TRBJ1-2; D unclear. Trimming pared 2 bases from V and 3 bases from J, leaving 7 bases between. This CDR3 contains 13 residues. Germline V gives CDR1 MNHNS, CDR2 SASEGT. CDR3 amino acids: CASSETAYYGYTF. In DNA form, the CDR3 reads TGTGCCAGCAGTGAAACAGCGTACTATGGCTACACCTTC.

There are many counts of this clonotype. The V and J genes are TRBV5-1 and TRBJ2-1; 11 bases align to TRBD2. Trimming removed 0 bases from V and 4 bases from J; junction bases left unmatched: 3. Per the germline V gene, CDR1 is SGHRS and CDR2 is YFSETQ. The CDR3 extends over 16 amino acids. The CDR3 nucleotides read TGCGCCAGCAGCTTGGGGGGACTAGCGGAATACAATGAGCAGTTCTTC. Protein: CASSLGGLAEYNEQFF. The full variable domain, with the rest looked up from reference TRBV5-1 and TRBJ2-1, is KAGVTQTPRYLIKTRGQQVTLSCSPISGHRSVSWYQQTPGQGLQFLFEYFSETQRNKGNFPGRFSGRQFSNSRSEMNVSTLELGDSALYLCASSLGGLAEYNEQFFGPGTRLTVL.

This clonotype was seen repeatedly, ten times or more. The genes are TRBV5-5 and TRBJ1-1; 8 bases are a match to TRBD1. Looked up from germline, CDR1 is SGHKS and CDR2 is YYEKEE (reference sequence). The CDR3 sequence is 15 residues long. V trimming: 1 base; J trimming: 0 bases; junction bases outside the gene matches: 2. The CDR3 sequence is CASSLRTGMNTEAFF. CDR3 DNA: TGTGCCAGCAGCTTGCGGACAGGGATGAACACTGAAGCTTTCTTT. Full variable domain (missing parts from reference TRBV5-5 and TRBJ1-1): DAGVTQSPTHLIKTRGQQVTLRCSPISGHKSVSWYQQVLGQGPQFIFQYYEKEERGRGNFPDRFSARQFPNYSSELNVNALLLGDSALYLCASSLRTGMNTEAFFGQGTRLTVV.

In this sample, this clonotype turned up many times. The chain uses TRBV9 and TRBJ2-7, with D perhaps TRBD1 or TRBD2 (5 bases each). The CDR3 covers 14 residues. Germline V lookup: CDR1 SGDLS, CDR2 YYNGEE. Trimming removed 3 bases at V and 3 bases at J, with 13 bases between. The CDR3 DNA reads as TGTGCCAGCAGCGCGGGACGGGGCAACTACGAGCAGTACTTC. Translation gives CASSAGRGNYEQYF.

This clonotype was seen ten or more times. The chain uses TRBV6-5 and TRBJ1-1, with D possibly matching TRBD1 (5 bases). With 1 base removed from V and 1 base from J, the gap between germline ends came to 16 bases. Germline CDR1 reads MNHEY; CDR2 reads SVGAGI. The CDR3 sequence is 17 residues long. The CDR3 nucleotides are TGTGCCAGCAGTTACTTTTCGCAAACAGGCCCGAACACTGAAGCTTTCTTT. Amino acid sequence: CASSYFSQTGPNTEAFF.

The sample holds many counts of this clonotype. The junction departs from germline at one end; a sequencing error may be responsible. V and J are TRBV7-2 and TRBJ2-1; no firm D call. In germline, CDR1 is SGHTA, CDR2 FQGNSA. The CDR3 is 14 residues long. The CDR3 DNA follows: TGTGCCAGCAGCATAGCCCTAGGATCGGCTGAGCAGTTCTTC. The encoded protein is CASSIALGSAEQFF.

In this sample, this clonotype turned up many times. As DNA, the CDR3 is TGCGCCAGCAGGTCCGGAAGCCTCTACAATGAGCAGTTCTTC. This encodes CASRSGSLYNEQFF. The J gene is TRBJ2-1, the V gene TRBV5-1; no reliable D call. Germline V gene sequence: CDR1 SGHRS, CDR2 YFSETQ. This CDR3 region has 14 residues. V shed 5 bases and J shed 3 bases, with 12 bases lying between them.

This clonotype was seen ten or more times. V is TRBV2 and J is TRBJ1-6, with D perhaps TRBD1 (6 bases). The CDR3 has 14 amino acids. The V gene lost 3 bases and the J gene lost 9 bases, with 12 bases spanning the gap. Germline CDR1 and CDR2: SNHLY and FYNNEI. DNA for the CDR3: TGTGCCAGCAGTGACCAGGGGATCGGTTCACCCCTCCACTTT. Protein: CASSDQGIGSPLHF.

In its sample, this clonotype was seen many times. The rearrangement links TRBV12-5 to TRBJ1-2; the match to TRBD1 covers 9 bases. Germline assignment: CDR1 LGHNT and CDR2 FRNRAP. The V gene end was trimmed by 2 bases and the J gene end by 3 bases; junction bases not matched to a gene: 10. CDR3 length: 17 residues. This CDR3 reads CASGLSYVRQGDYGYTF. The CDR3 nucleotides read TGTGCTAGTGGTTTGTCCTACGTTCGACAGGGGGACTATGGCTACACCTTC.

V gene TRBV7-8 combines with J gene TRBJ2-1, with D tentatively TRBD2 (7 bases). This CDR3 has 17 residues. Germline lookup yields CDR1 SGHVS and CDR2 FQNEAQ. The ends were cut back, 6 bases at V and 3 bases at J, with 21 bases in the middle. CDR3 sequence: CASRGRGGGLGYNEQFF. For the CDR3, the DNA is TGTGCCAGCAGGGGAAGGGGAGGGGGATTAGGCTACAATGAGCAGTTCTTC. Full variable domain (missing parts from reference TRBV7-8 and TRBJ2-1): GAGVSQSPRYKVAKRGQDVALRCDPISGHVSLFWYQQALGQGPEFLTYFQNEAQLDKSGLPSDRFFAERPEGSVSTLKIQRTQQEDSAVYLCASRGRGGGLGYNEQFFGPGTRLTVL.

This clonotype showed up many times. The J gene is TRBJ1-4, the V gene TRBV5-6; D remains unclear. The CDR3 is made up of 16 amino acids. Trimming shortened V by 2 bases and J by 3 bases, and 14 bases separated the two germline ends. The V gene's germline CDR1 is SGHDT and CDR2 YYEEEE. The chain's CDR3 is CASSLGSSGANEKLFF. In DNA, the CDR3 is TGTGCCAGCAGCTTAGGGAGCTCCGGGGCTAATGAAAAACTGTTTTTT.

In its sample, this clonotype was seen many times. The genes are TRBV6-2 or TRBV6-3 and TRBJ2-1, with 9 bases aligning to TRBD2. Germline values: CDR1 MNHEY, CDR2 SVGEGT. This CDR3 comprises 16 residues. V lost 5 bases to trimming and J lost 9 bases; unmatched junction nucleotides: 14. In nucleotides, the CDR3 is TGTGCCAGCAGTCCTTATCTGCGGGAGGGCCCCCCTGAGCAGTTCTTC. Amino acid sequence: CASSPYLREGPPEQFF.

This clonotype was seen repeatedly, ten times or more. The chain carries TRBV7-9 and TRBJ1-1; 8 positions match TRBD1. This CDR3 region has 14 residues. Unmatched junction bases numbered 8, after V lost 4 bases and J lost 7 bases. Germline V gene lookup returns CDR1 SEHNR and CDR2 FQNEAQ (reference sequence). CDR3 amino acids: CASSSTARGLEAFF. In DNA, the CDR3 is TGTGCCAGCAGCTCCACTGCCAGGGGGCTTGAAGCTTTCTTT.

This clonotype was picked up many times. The V gene is TRBV28, the J gene TRBJ2-3; TRBD1 agrees at 7 bases. The V gene's germline CDR1 is MDHEN and CDR2 SYDVKM. V lost 8 bases and J lost 4; bases outside the gene matches: 12. This CDR3 comprises 15 residues. CDR3 residues: CASRNGQARSDTQYF. The CDR3 DNA reads as TGTGCCAGCCGAAACGGACAGGCAAGGTCAGATACGCAGTATTTT. The whole variable domain, filled in from reference TRBV28 and TRBJ2-3, reads DVKVTQSSRYLVKRTGEKVFLECVQDMDHENMFWYRQDPGLGLRLIYFSYDVKMKEKGDIPEGYSVSREKKERFSLILESASTNQTSMYLCASRNGQARSDTQYFGPGTRLTVL.

This clonotype has at least ten counts. This chain connects TRBV4-2 to TRBJ2-3; 13 bases map to TRBD2. This CDR3 contains 21 residues. CDR1 is LGHNA, CDR2 YNFKEQ, per germline. V dropped 2 bases and J dropped 4; count of bases not matched to a gene: 18. The CDR3 nucleotides read TGTGCCAGCAGCCAACCCCCGGGACTAGCGGGACCAAACGGGGGGCCAGATACGCAGTATTTT. Its translation: CASSQPPGLAGPNGGPDTQYF.

The table lists this clonotype with many counts. The chain uses TRBV5-5 and TRBJ2-2; no clear D gene. The CDR3 spans 13 residues. CDR1 and CDR2 from the germline V gene are SGHKS and YYEKEE (reference sequence). Deletions cut 2 bases from V and 6 bases from J, with 8 bases between. CDR3 sequence (DNA): TGTGCCAGCAGCTTACAGTACCCCGGGGAGCTGTTTTTT. This translates into CASSLQYPGELFF.

This clonotype was seen many times. The CDR3 is CATSREGGKTGELFF. DNA for the CDR3: TGTGCCACCAGCAGAGAGGGTGGAAAAACCGGGGAGCTGTTTTTT. This sequence joins TRBV15 and TRBJ2-2; D call uncertain. Between the trimmed V and J ends, which lost 0 bases and 5 bases, there was a span of 10 bases. The CDR3 extends over 15 amino acids. Germline V gene sequence: CDR1 LNHNV, CDR2 YYDKDF (reference sequence).

This clonotype has at least ten counts. The chain is built from TRBV6-5 and TRBJ2-1; D remains unclear. The CDR3 contains 14 residues. Per the germline V gene, CDR1 is MNHEY and CDR2 is SVGAGI. Trimming cost V 4 bases and J 6 bases, with 13 bases left between them. The CDR3 sequence: CASSFAPPFNEQFF. CDR3 nucleotide sequence: TGTGCCAGCAGTTTCGCCCCCCCATTCAATGAGCAGTTCTTC.

Many counts were recorded for this clonotype. V and J are TRBV28 and TRBJ2-7, with unresolved D. The CDR3 spans 11 residues. CDR1 is MDHEN and CDR2 is SYDVKM in the germline V gene. The V gene lost 5 bases and the J gene lost 7 bases, with 9 bases spanning the gap. The DNA of the CDR3 is TGTGCCAGCAGTCGAATTTGGGAGCAGTACTTC. Its protein product is CASSRIWEQYF.

In its sample, this clonotype was seen many times. CDR3 region: CASSLEFFRQRNNEQFF. CDR3 nucleotides: TGTGCCAGCAGTTTAGAATTCTTTAGGCAACGAAACAATGAGCAGTTCTTC. The J gene is TRBJ2-1, the V gene TRBV28; D not certain. The CDR3 loop spans 17 amino acids. V lost 2 bases, J lost 5 bases, and 19 bases lay in between. CDR1 MDHEN and CDR2 SYDVKM come from the germline V gene.

This clonotype appeared many times. The V gene is TRBV20-1, the J gene TRBJ2-7; the D call may be TRBD1 or TRBD2 (5 bases each). Germline V gene lookup returns CDR1 DFQATT and CDR2 SNEGSKA (reference sequence). Trimming stripped 1 base from V and 3 bases from J, with 7 bases between. The CDR3 extends over 12 amino acids. In DNA form, the CDR3 reads TGCAGTGCTAGAGGGGGGAGCTACGAGCAGTACTTC. It encodes CSARGGSYEQYF.